The TCR beta chain described here comes from a study of long-term antiretroviral therapy in people with HIV. At the level of the study: The earliest samples predate the 2015 immediate-ART recommendation by about a decade.

This CDR3 spans 16 amino acids. The V gene lost 2 bases and the J gene lost 8 bases, with 21 bases spanning the gap. Germline V gene sequence: CDR1 SEHNR, CDR2 FQNEAQ (reference sequence). The assay used was immunoSEQ (version v3.0), run at survey level. Some clones are missing from TCRdb's copy, which holds only in-frame ones; the method was immunoSEQ multiplex PCR. The table lists fewer than 20,000 clones, 81% of them singletons. The TCR sequence derives from a man aged 50 to 59 with HIV. The chain recombines TRBV7-9 with TRBJ1-2; maybe TRBD1 (6 bases). Sequenced here: unsorted PBMCs, sampled 0.3 years before starting antiretroviral therapy. The CDR3 sequence is CASSLFGRGINRGYTF. CDR3 in DNA: TGTGCCAGCAGCTTATTTGGGAGGGGGATCAATCGGGGCTACACCTTC.